Following are 17 T cell receptor beta chains from one sample sequenced in a study of molecular identifiers for immune sequencing clone quantification. TCRdb used MiXCR to reprocess the PCR reads, holding one entry per CDR3 protein. This table holds 300,000 to 400,000 distinct CDR3 sequences, 24% found once. The specimen was naive CD8+ T cells from blood, with Jurkat cell RNA spiked in. Regarding subset: FACS-sorted CD8+CD4-CCR7+CD45RA+ naive T cells. The source of these receptors is a human donor in good health. Some libraries in this study had Jurkat cell RNA spiked in.

CDR3 amino acids: CASSSQLAGGFYNEQFF. CDR3 bases: TGTGCCAGCAGCTCCCAACTAGCGGGAGGGTTCTACAATGAGCAGTTCTTC. The chain employs TRBV11-2 and TRBJ2-1, with 13 bases matching TRBD2. V trimming: 4 bases; J trimming: 3 bases; junction bases outside the gene matches: 6. There are 17 residues in the CDR3. Germline-derived CDR1 and CDR2 are SGHAT and FQNNGV. The full variable domain, rest sourced from reference TRBV11-2 and TRBJ2-1, is EAGVAQSPRYKIIEKRQSVAFWCNPISGHATLYWYQQILGQGPKLLIQFQNNGVVDDSQLPKDRFSAERLKGVDSTLKIQPAKLEDSAVYLCASSSQLAGGFYNEQFFGPGTRLTVL.

Comments on this clonotype: A read error is possible here, since a much larger clone lies one base away. The chain recombines TRBV4-2 with TRBJ2-7, with TRBD2 as a possible D gene (6 bases). Germline V gene lookup returns CDR1 LGHNA and CDR2 YNFKEQ. The CDR3 runs to 15 residues. CDR3 sequence reads: CARSQQEGPGDEQYF. The CDR3 nucleotides read TGTGCCCGCAGCCAGCAGGAGGGCCCTGGGGACGAGCAGTACTTC.

This clonotype was observed a few times. The J gene is TRBJ2-7, the V gene TRBV5-5, with a possible D match to TRBD2 (7 bases). The germline V gene has CDR1 SGHKS and CDR2 YYEKEE (reference sequence). CDR3 length: 15 residues. Trimming removed 0 bases from V and 5 bases from J, with 15 bases in between. CDR3 sequence (DNA): TGTGCCAGCAGCTTGGCAAGGGGGGGCGGCGACGAGCAGTACTTC. Translating gives CASSLARGGGDEQYF.

This clonotype was counted between two and nine times. The rearrangement links TRBV12-3 or TRBV12-4 to TRBJ2-6, with 11 bases identical to TRBD1. With V trimmed by 6 bases and J by 3 bases, 16 bases remained unmatched. The CDR3 is made up of 20 amino acids. CDR3: CASSHLPTEDRGLGANVLTF. In DNA, the CDR3 is TGTGCCAGCAGCCACTTACCGACCGAGGACAGGGGGCTTGGGGCCAACGTCCTGACTTTC.

In the case of this clonotype: A read error is possible here, since a much larger clone lies one base away. This chain links TRBV6-1 with TRBJ2-7; D is ambiguous. CDR1 and CDR2 from the germline V gene are MNHNS and SASEGT. The CDR3 consists of 15 residues. CDR3 in DNA: TGTGCCAGCAGTGAAGGACCAGTGGCCCCCCACGAGCGGTACTTC. Translation: CASSEGPVAPHERYF.

The table lists this clonotype with a count of one. At one end, the junction sequence differs from germline, possibly due to a read error. The chain's CDR3 is CASSDGTESSGNAIYF. The DNA of the CDR3 is TGCGCCAGCAGTGATGGGACGGAAAGCTCTGGAAACGCCATATATTTT. The V call is TRBV10-2, the J call TRBJ1-3, with D perhaps matching TRBD1 (5 bases). Germline V gene sequence: CDR1 WSHSY, CDR2 SAAADI. The CDR3 extends over 16 amino acids.

This clonotype was observed at least ten times. J is TRBJ2-2 and V is TRBV4-1, with unresolved D. V lost 1 base and J lost 4, with 4 bases in between. CDR1 MGHRA and CDR2 YSYEKL come from the germline V gene. This CDR3 is 13 amino acids long. The CDR3 bases are TGCGCCAGCAGCCAAGTGGGCACCGGGGAGCTGTTTTTT. Protein: CASSQVGTGELFF.

Of note for this clonotype: A much larger clone is a single base away; this may be a read error. The chain recombines TRBV28 with TRBJ1-3; tentative D call: TRBD1 (6 bases). The germline CDR1 and CDR2 sequences are MDHEN and SYDVKM. The CDR3 consists of 15 residues. The CDR3 DNA is TGTGCCGGCAGTTTAGACAGGAGCTCTGGAAACACCATATATTTT. Protein product: CAGSLDRSSGNTIYF.

The chain combines TRBV7-9 with TRBJ1-4; D possibly corresponds to TRBD1 (5 bases). Trimming shortened V by 1 base and J by 12 bases, and 21 bases separated the two germline ends. CDR1 and CDR2 from the germline V gene are SEHNR and FQNEAQ (reference sequence). The CDR3 is 16 residues long. The CDR3 sequence is CASSLDPRQISTELFF. CDR3 sequence (DNA): TGTGCCAGCAGCTTAGACCCAAGACAGATTTCTACGGAACTGTTTTTT.

V and J are TRBV27 and TRBJ2-2; 10 bases align to TRBD2. CDR1 and CDR2 from the germline V gene are MNHEY and SMNVEV (reference sequence). The CDR3 sequence is 16 residues long. V shed 2 bases, J shed 7 bases, and the junction held 7 bases outside the gene matches. The CDR3 here is CASSLTSGIQFGELFF. The CDR3 DNA sequence: TGTGCCAGCAGTTTAACTAGCGGGATTCAGTTCGGGGAGCTGTTTTTT.

This clonotype was recorded many times. The V gene is TRBV13, the J gene TRBJ2-2; D remains ambiguous. The CDR3 is 14 amino acids. Germline CDR1 PRHDT, CDR2 FYEKMQ (reference sequence). V shed 5 bases and J shed 0 bases, with 7 bases lying between them. The CDR3 spells CASSANTNTGELFF. The CDR3 DNA sequence: TGTGCCAGCAGCGCGAATACGAACACCGGGGAGCTGTTTTTT.

This clonotype has ten or more counts. The V call is TRBV7-9, the J call TRBJ1-5, with TRBD1 identical over 9 bases. Unmatched junction bases numbered 4, after V lost 3 bases and J lost 7 bases. Germline V lookup: CDR1 SEHNR, CDR2 FQNEAQ (reference sequence). The length of the CDR3 is 14 residues. The CDR3 DNA sequence: TGTGCCAGCAGCTTGACAGGGGGAGGCCAGCCCCAGCATTTT. This encodes CASSLTGGGQPQHF.

As regards this clonotype: This could be a read error, since a much larger clone is one nucleotide away. This chain joins TRBV6-5 and TRBJ2-6, with D possibly TRBD1 on 5 matching bases. This CDR3 region has 16 residues. Germline V lookup: CDR1 MNHEY, CDR2 SVGAGI. CDR3 nucleotides: TGTGCCAGCAGTCTTCTCTCCCTGGTTGGGGCCAGCGTCCTGACTTTC. This translates into CASSLLSLVGASVLTF.

Comments on this clonotype: A junction end diverges from the germline sequence, so it may reflect a read error. The rearrangement links TRBV6-9 to TRBJ1-6, with no clear D. The germline V gene has CDR1 MNHGY and CDR2 SVAAGI. The CDR3 contains 15 residues. The CDR3 DNA is TGTGCCGGCAGTTACCGATCGGACCTGGGATCACCCCTCCACTTT. Translated: CAGSYRSDLGSPLHF.

Worth noting for this clonotype: Mismatch with germline at one junction end may stem from a read error. The J gene is TRBJ2-6, the V gene TRBV6-5, with a weak D call TRBD1 (5 bases). Germline V gives CDR1 MNHEY, CDR2 SVGAGI. This CDR3 has 15 amino acids. DNA of the CDR3: TGTGGCAGCAGTTACAGGAGCTCTGGGGCCAACGTCCTGACTTTC. Translation: CGSSYRSSGANVLTF.

The chain links TRBV28 to TRBJ2-5, with 8 bases matching TRBD1. The CDR3 consists of 14 residues. Germline V gene data show CDR1 as MDHEN and CDR2 as SYDVKM. V was pared by 5 bases and J by 5 bases, with 7 bases of the junction left unmatched. For the CDR3, the DNA is TGTGCCAGCAGTCCGACAGGGGCCCTGGAGACCCAGTACTTC. It specifies CASSPTGALETQYF.

This rearrangement joins TRBV15 to TRBJ2-7; D is ambiguous. Germline CDR1 is LNHNV and CDR2 is YYDKDF (reference sequence). V was clipped by 0 bases and J by 6 bases, with 6 bases between them. The CDR3 has 12 amino acids. The CDR3 nucleotides read TGTGCCACCAGCAGAGATCTAGTCGAGCAGTACTTC. Translation: CATSRDLVEQYF. Full variable domain (missing parts from reference TRBV15 and TRBJ2-7): DAMVIQNPRYQVTQFGKPVTLSCSQTLNHNVMYWYQQKSSQAPKLLFHYYDKDFNNEADTPDNFQSRRPNTSFCFLDIRSPGLGDTAMYLCATSRDLVEQYFGPGTRLTVT.